The present entry profiles one TCR beta chain with its context. Individual cDNA molecules in this library carried unique molecular identifiers. TCRdb re-derived calls from the RACE reads in MiXCR, one entry per CDR3 protein. Among 85,000 to 120,000 distinct CDR3 sequences, around 12% were seen once, and the ten largest hold 1.6%. V was pared by 7 bases and J by 4 bases, with 17 bases between. The CDR3 loop spans 15 amino acids. This specimen comes from a study of human T cells and chemical hapten exposure. The time point denotes: pre-sensitization, week 0. Treatment described: therapeutic diphenylcyclopropenone sensitization with weekly scalp DPC.

The sequencing here drew on whole blood, taken in connection with sensitization to the hapten diphenylcyclopropenone (DPC). The clonotype was recovered from a woman aged 45 to 65 with alopecia areata. Some clones in this sample may be carry-over from other donors' samples. The chain carries TRBV12-3 or TRBV12-4 and TRBJ1-5; the D gene is possibly TRBD1 (6 bases). In nucleotides, the CDR3 is TGTGCCAGCACCCAATCGGGGACACCTAATCAGCCCCAGCATTTT. It encodes CASTQSGTPNQPQHF.